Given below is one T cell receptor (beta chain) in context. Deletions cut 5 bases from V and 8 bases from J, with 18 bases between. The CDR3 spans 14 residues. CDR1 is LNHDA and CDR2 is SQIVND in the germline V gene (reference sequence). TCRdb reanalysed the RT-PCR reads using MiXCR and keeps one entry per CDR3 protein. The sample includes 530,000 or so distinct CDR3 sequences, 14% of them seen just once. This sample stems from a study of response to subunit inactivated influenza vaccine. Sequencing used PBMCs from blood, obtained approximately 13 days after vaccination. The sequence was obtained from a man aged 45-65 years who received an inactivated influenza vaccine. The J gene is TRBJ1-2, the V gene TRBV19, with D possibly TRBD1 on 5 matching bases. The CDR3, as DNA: TGTGCCAGTAGTCCCCCCTGGCCAGGGAAAGGCTACACCTTC. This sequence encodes CASSPPWPGKGYTF.